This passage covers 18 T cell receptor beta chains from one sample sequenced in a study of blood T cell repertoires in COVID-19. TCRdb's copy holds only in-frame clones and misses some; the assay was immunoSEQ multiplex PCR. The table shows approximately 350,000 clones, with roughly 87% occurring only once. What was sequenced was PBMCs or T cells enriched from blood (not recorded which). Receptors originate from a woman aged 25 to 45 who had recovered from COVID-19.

This CDR3 is CATSSPRSGRVLDEQFF. Here the CDR3 DNA reads TGTGCCACCAGCAGTCCTCGTAGCGGGAGGGTACTAGATGAGCAGTTCTTC. The chain uses TRBV15 and TRBJ2-1; 11 bases are a match to TRBD2. Germline CDR1 is LNHNV and CDR2 is YYDKDF (reference sequence). J lost 8 bases, V lost 3 bases, and 12 bases had no gene match. The CDR3 has 17 residues. The entire variable domain, with the rest obtained from reference TRBV15 and TRBJ2-1, is as follows: DAMVIQNPRYQVTQFGKPVTLSCSQTLNHNVMYWYQQKSSQAPKLLFHYYDKDFNNEADTPDNFQSRRPNTSFCFLDIRSPGLGDTAMYLCATSSPRSGRVLDEQFFGPGTRLTVL.

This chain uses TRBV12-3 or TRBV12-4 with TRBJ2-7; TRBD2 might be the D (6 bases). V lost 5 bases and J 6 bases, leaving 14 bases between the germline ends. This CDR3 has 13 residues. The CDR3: CASSPQLGGEQYF. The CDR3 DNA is TGTGCCAGCAGTCCCCAACTGGGGGGCGAGCAGTACTTC.

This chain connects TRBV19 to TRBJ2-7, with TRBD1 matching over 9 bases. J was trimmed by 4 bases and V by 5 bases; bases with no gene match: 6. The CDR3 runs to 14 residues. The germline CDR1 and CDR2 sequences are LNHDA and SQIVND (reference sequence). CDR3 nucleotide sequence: TGTGCCAGTAGTCATGGGACAGGGATGTACGAGCAGTACTTC. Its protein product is CASSHGTGMYEQYF.

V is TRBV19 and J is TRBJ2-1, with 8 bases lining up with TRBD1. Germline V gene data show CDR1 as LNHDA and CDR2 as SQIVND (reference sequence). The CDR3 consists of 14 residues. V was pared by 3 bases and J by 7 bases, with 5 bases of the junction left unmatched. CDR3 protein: CASSIGQGGNEQFF. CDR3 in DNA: TGTGCCAGTAGTATTGGACAGGGAGGTAATGAGCAGTTCTTC.

DNA of the CDR3: TGTGCCAGCAGTGGGAGCAGTTATGAGCAGTTCTTC. It encodes CASSGSSYEQFF. The chain carries TRBV2 and TRBJ2-1, with D unresolved. CDR3 length: 12 residues. V gave up 4 bases and J gave up 8 bases, with 9 bases separating them. Germline CDR1 is SNHLY and CDR2 is FYNNEI.

CDR3 region: CASSLLEGSQPQHF. DNA of the CDR3: TGCGCCAGCAGCTTGCTAGAGGGAAGCCAGCCCCAGCATTTT. This chain connects TRBV5-1 to TRBJ1-5; no reliable D call. Trimming took 1 base from V and 7 from J, leaving 12 bases between them. The length of the CDR3 is 14 residues. Germline lookup yields CDR1 SGHRS and CDR2 YFSETQ.

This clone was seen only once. This CDR3 is CASSLTGGFREQYF. The CDR3 bases are TGTGCCAGCAGTCTCACGGGGGGGTTTCGCGAGCAGTACTTC. The chain recombines TRBV13 with TRBJ2-7, with 8 bases matching TRBD2. Germline trimming cut 6 bases from V and 6 bases from J; bases unmatched to any gene: 10. The CDR3 is 14 amino acids. Per the germline V gene, CDR1 is PRHDT and CDR2 is FYEKMQ (reference sequence).

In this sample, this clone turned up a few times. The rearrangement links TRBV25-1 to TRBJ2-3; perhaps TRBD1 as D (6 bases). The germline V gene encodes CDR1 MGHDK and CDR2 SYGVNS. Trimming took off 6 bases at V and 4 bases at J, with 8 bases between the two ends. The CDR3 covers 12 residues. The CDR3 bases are TGTGCCAGCAGAGGGACACCAGATACGCAGTATTTT. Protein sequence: CASRGTPDTQYF.

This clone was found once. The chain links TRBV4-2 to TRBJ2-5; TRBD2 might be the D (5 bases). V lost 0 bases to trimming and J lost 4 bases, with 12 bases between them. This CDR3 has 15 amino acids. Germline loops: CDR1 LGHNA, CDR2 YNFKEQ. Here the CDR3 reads CASSQDVMGVETQYF. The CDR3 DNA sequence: TGTGCCAGCAGCCAAGATGTGATGGGAGTAGAGACCCAGTACTTC.

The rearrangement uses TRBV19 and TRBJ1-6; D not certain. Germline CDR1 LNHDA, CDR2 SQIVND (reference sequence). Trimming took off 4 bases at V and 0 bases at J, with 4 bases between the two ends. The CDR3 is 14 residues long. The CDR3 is CASSSYSYNSPLHF. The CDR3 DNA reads TGTGCCAGTAGTAGCTACTCCTATAATTCACCCCTCCACTTT.

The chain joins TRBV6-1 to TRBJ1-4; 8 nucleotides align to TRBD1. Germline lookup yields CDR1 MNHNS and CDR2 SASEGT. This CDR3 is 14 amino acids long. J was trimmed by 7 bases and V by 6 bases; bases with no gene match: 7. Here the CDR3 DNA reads TGTGCCAGCAGCCCCAGGGGGCAGAGTGAAAAACTGTTTTTT. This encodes CASSPRGQSEKLFF.

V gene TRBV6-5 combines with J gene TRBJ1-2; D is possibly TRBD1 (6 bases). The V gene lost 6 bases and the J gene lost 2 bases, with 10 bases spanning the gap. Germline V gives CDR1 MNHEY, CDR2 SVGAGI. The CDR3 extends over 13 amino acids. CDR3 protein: CASRPTGNYGYTF. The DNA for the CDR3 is TGTGCCAGCAGACCAACAGGGAACTATGGCTACACCTTC.

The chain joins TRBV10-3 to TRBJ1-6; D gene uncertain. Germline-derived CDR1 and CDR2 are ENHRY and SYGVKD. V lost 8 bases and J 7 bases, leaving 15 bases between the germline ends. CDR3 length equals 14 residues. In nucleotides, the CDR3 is TGTGCCATCGGAACAGAGAATAACAATTCACCCCTCCACTTT. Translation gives CAIGTENNNSPLHF.

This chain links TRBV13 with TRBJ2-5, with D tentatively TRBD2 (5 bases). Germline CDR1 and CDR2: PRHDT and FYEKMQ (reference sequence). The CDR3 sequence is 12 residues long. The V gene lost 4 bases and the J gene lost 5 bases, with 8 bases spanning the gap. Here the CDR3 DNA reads TGTGCCAGCAGCTCGGGGTCTGAGACCCAGTACTTC. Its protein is CASSSGSETQYF.

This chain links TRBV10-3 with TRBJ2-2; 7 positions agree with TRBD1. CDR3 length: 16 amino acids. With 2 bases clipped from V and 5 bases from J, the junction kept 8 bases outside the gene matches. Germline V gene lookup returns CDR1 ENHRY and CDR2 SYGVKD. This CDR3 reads CAISETLRQGTGELFF. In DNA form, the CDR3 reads TGTGCCATCAGTGAGACTTTAAGACAGGGAACCGGGGAGCTGTTTTTT.

As DNA, the CDR3 is TGTGCCACCAGTGAGACAGGGTCCGGCGAAAAACTGTTTTTT. It is translated as CATSETGSGEKLFF. The chain employs TRBV24-1 and TRBJ1-4; 7 positions match TRBD1. V was pared by 4 bases and J by 8 bases, with 6 bases of the junction left unmatched. Germline CDR1 is KGHDR and CDR2 is SFDVKD. The CDR3 consists of 14 residues.

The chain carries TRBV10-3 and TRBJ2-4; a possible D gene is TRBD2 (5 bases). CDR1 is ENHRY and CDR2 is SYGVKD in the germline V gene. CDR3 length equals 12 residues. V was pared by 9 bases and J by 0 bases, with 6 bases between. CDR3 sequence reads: CAIAEAKNIQYF. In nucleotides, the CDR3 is TGTGCCATAGCGGAAGCCAAAAACATTCAGTACTTC.

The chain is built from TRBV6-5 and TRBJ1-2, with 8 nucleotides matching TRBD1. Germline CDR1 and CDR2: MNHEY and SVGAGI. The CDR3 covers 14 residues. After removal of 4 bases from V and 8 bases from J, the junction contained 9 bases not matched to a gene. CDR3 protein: CASSSLTGEEGYTF. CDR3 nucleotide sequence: TGTGCCAGCAGTTCCTTGACAGGGGAGGAGGGCTACACCTTC.